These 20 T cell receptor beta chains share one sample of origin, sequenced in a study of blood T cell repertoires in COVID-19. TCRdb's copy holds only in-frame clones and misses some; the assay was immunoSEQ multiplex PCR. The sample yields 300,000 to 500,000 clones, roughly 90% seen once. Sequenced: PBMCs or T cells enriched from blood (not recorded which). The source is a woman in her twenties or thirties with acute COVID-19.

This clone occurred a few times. The CDR3 loop reads CASSHGSSGNTIYF. CDR3 in DNA: TGTGCCAGCTCTCACGGTAGCTCTGGAAACACCATATATTTT. The rearrangement joins TRBV6-5 to TRBJ1-3; D call uncertain. The CDR3 extends over 14 amino acids. The V gene lost 8 bases and the J gene lost 0 bases, with 11 bases spanning the gap. Germline V CDR1 and CDR2: MNHEY, SVGAGI.

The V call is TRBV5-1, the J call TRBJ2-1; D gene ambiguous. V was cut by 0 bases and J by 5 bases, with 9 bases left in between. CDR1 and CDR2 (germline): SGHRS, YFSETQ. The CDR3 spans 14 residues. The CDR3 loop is CASSLGLSNNEQFF. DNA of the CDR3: TGCGCCAGCAGCTTGGGACTTTCGAACAATGAGCAGTTCTTC. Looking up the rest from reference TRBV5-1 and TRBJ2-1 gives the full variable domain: KAGVTQTPRYLIKTRGQQVTLSCSPISGHRSVSWYQQTPGQGLQFLFEYFSETQRNKGNFPGRFSGRQFSNSRSEMNVSTLELGDSALYLCASSLGLSNNEQFFGPGTRLTVL.

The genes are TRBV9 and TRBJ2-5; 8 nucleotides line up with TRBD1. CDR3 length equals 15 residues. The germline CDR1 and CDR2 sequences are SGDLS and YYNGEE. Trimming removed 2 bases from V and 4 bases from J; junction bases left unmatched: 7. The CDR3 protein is CASSVSGGGGETQYF. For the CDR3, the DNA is TGTGCCAGCAGCGTGTCAGGGGGCGGCGGAGAGACCCAGTACTTC.

The CDR3 here is CASSLRWSREETQYF. In DNA, the CDR3 is TGCGCCAGCAGCCTGAGGTGGTCTCGGGAAGAGACCCAGTACTTC. V and J are TRBV4-1 and TRBJ2-5; no firm D call. V lost 4 bases, J lost 3 bases, and 15 bases lay in between. Germline V gene data show CDR1 as MGHRA and CDR2 as YSYEKL. The CDR3 consists of 15 residues.

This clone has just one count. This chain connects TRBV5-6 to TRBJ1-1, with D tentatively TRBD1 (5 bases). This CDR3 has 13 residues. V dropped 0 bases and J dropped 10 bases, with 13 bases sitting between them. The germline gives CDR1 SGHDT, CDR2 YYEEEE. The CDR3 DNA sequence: TGTGCCAGCAGCTTGGCAAGGGGCGGGGGAGCTTTCTTT. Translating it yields CASSLARGGGAFF.

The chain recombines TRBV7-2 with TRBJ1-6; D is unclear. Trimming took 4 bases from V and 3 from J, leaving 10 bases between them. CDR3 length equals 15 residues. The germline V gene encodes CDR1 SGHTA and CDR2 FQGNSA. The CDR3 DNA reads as TGTGCCAGCAGCTCCGGATCAGGCTATAATTCACCCCTCCACTTT. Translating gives CASSSGSGYNSPLHF.

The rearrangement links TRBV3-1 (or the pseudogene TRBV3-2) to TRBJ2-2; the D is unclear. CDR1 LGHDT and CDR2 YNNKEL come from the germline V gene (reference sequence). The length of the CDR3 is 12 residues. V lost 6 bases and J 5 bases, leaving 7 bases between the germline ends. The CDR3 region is CASSHRTGELFF. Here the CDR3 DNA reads TGTGCCAGCAGTCACAGAACCGGGGAGCTGTTTTTT.

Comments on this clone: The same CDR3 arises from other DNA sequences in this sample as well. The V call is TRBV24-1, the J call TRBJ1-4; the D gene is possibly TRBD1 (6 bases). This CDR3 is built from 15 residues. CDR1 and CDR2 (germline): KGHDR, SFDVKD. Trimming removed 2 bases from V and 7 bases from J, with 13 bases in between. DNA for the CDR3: TGTGCCACCAGTGATTCCCGGGGGGCCGGTGAAAAACTGTTTTTT. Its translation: CATSDSRGAGEKLFF.

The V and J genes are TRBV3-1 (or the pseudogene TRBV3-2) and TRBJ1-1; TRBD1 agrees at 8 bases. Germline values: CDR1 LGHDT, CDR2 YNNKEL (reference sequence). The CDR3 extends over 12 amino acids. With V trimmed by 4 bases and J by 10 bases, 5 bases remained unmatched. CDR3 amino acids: CASSPDRGGAFF. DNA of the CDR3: TGTGCCAGCAGCCCTGACAGGGGCGGAGCTTTCTTT.

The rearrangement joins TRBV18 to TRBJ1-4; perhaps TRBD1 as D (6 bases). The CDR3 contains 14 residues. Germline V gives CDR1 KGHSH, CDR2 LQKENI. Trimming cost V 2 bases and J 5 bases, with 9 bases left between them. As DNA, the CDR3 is TGTGCCAGCTCACCAACACAGGGAAATGAAAAACTGTTTTTT. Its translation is CASSPTQGNEKLFF.

CDR3 bases: TGTGCCAGCAGCTTGCTGGACAGTAGGGGACCGGCTTTCTTT. Translating gives CASSLLDSRGPAFF. The chain recombines TRBV7-9 with TRBJ1-1; D may be TRBD1 (6 bases). CDR1 is SEHNR, CDR2 FQNEAQ, per germline (reference sequence). V dropped 3 bases and J dropped 11 bases, with 19 bases sitting between them. The CDR3 consists of 14 residues. The whole variable domain, remainder taken from reference TRBV7-9 and TRBJ1-1, is DTGVSQNPRHKITKRGQNVTFRCDPISEHNRLYWYRQTLGQGPEFLTYFQNEAQLEKSRLLSDRFSAERPKGSFSTLEIQRTEQGDSAMYLCASSLLDSRGPAFFGQGTRLTVV.

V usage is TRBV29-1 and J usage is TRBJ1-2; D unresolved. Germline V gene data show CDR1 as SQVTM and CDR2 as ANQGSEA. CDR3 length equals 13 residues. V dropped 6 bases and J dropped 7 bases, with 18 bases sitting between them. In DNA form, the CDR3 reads TGCAGCGTCCTACCGGAAGGGAGTGGTGGCTACACCTTC. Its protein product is CSVLPEGSGGYTF.

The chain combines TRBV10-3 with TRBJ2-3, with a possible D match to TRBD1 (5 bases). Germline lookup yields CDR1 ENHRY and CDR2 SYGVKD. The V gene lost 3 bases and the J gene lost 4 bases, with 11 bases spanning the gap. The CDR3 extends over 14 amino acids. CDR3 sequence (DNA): TGTGCCATCAGTGAATTGACAGCCTCAGATACGCAGTATTTT. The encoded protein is CAISELTASDTQYF.

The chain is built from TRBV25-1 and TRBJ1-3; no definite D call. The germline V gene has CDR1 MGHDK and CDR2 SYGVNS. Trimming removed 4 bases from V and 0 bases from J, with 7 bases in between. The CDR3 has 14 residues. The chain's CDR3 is CASSGALSGNTIYF. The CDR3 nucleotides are TGTGCCAGCAGTGGCGCCCTCTCTGGAAACACCATATATTTT.

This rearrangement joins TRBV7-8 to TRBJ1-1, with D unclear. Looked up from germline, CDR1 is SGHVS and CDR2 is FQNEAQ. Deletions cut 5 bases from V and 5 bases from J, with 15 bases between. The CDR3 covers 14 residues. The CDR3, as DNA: TGTGCCAGCAGCGCCCTATTATCCCCAACTGAAGCTTTCTTT. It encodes CASSALLSPTEAFF.

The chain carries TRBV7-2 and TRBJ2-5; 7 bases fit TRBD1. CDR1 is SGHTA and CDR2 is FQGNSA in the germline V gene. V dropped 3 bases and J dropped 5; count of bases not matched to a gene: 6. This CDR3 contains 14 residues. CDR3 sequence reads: CASSFGRGTETQYF. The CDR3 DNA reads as TGTGCCAGCAGCTTTGGCAGGGGGACGGAGACCCAGTACTTC.

Here the CDR3 DNA reads TGTGCCAGCACCCTATCCGGGTCGGGCACCGGGGAGCTGTTTTTT. It specifies CASTLSGSGTGELFF. The chain recombines TRBV2 with TRBJ2-2, with no clear D. V lost 7 bases, J lost 4 bases, and 16 bases lay in between. This CDR3 has 15 residues. CDR1 and CDR2 from the germline V gene are SNHLY and FYNNEI.

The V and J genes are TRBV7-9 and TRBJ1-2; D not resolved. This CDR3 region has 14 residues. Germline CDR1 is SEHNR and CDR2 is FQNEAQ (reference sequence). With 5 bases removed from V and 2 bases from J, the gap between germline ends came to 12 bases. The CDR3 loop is CASSRGPQNYGYTF. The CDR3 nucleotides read TGTGCCAGCAGCCGCGGCCCCCAGAACTATGGCTACACCTTC.

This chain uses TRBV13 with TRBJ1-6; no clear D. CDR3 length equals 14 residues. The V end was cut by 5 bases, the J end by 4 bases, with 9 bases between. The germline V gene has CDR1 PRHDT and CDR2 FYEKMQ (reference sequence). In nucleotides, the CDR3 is TGTGCCAGCAGCACTAGGACTTATAATTCACCCCTCCACTTT. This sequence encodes CASSTRTYNSPLHF. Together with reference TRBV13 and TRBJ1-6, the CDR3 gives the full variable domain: AAGVIQSPRHLIKEKRETATLKCYPIPRHDTVYWYQQGPGQDPQFLISFYEKMQSDKGSIPDRFSAQQFSDYHSELNMSSLELGDSALYFCASSTRTYNSPLHFGNGTRLTVT.

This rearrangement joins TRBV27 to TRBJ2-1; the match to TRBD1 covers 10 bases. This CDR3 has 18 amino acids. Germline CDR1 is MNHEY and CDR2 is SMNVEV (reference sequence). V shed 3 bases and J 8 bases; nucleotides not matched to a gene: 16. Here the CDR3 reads CASSFAPPPRDRGDEQFF. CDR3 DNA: TGTGCCAGCAGTTTCGCCCCTCCTCCCCGGGACAGGGGCGATGAGCAGTTCTTC.